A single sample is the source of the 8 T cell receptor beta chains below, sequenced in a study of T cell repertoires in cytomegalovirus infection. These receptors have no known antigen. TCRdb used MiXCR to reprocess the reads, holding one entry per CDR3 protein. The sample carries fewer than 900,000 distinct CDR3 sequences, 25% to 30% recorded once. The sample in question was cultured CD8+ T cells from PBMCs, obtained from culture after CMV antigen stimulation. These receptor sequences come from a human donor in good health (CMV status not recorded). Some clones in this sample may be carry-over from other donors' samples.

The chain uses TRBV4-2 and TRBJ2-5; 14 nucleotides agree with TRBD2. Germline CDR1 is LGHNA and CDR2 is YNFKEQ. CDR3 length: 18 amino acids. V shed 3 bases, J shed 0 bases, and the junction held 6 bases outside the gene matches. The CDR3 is CASSQGTSGGRYQETQYF. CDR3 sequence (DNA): TGTGCCAGCAGCCAGGGGACTAGCGGGGGTCGGTACCAAGAGACCCAGTACTTC.

CDR3 nucleotides: TGTGCCAGCAGCTTAGCGAGTAGCGGGGGACCCTACAATGAGCAGTTCTTC. Translating gives CASSLASSGGPYNEQFF. The genes are TRBV7-4 and TRBJ2-1, with 9 bases fitting TRBD2. The V and J ends lost 0 bases and 2 bases, in that order; junction bases with no gene match: 5. Germline V gene sequence: CDR1 SGHVT, CDR2 SQSDAQ. CDR3 size: 17 residues.

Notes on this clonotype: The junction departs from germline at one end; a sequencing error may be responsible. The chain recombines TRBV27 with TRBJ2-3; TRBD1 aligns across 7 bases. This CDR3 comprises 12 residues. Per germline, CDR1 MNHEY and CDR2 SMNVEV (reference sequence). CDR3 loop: CASTAGTDTLYF. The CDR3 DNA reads TGTGCCAGCACGGCAGGGACAGATACGCTGTATTTT.

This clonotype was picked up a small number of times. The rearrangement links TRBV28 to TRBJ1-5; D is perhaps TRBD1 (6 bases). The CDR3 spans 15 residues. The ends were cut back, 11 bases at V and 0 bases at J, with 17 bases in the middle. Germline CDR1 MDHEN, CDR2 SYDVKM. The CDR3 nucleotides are TGTGCCTCCAAGACAGGAGTGTATAGCAATCAGCCCCAGCATTTT. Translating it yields CASKTGVYSNQPQHF. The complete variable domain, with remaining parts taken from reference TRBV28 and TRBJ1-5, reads DVKVTQSSRYLVKRTGEKVFLECVQDMDHENMFWYRQDPGLGLRLIYFSYDVKMKEKGDIPEGYSVSREKKERFSLILESASTNQTSMYLCASKTGVYSNQPQHFGDGTRLSIL.

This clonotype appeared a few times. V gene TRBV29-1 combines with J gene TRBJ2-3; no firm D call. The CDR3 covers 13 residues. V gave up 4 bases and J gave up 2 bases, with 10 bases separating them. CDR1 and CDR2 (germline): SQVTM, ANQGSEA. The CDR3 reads CSVVVLYTDTQYF. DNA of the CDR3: TGCAGCGTTGTGGTCCTATACACAGATACGCAGTATTTT.

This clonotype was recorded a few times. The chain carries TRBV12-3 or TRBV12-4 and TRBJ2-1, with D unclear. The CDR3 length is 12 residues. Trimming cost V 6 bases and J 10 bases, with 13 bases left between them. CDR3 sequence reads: CASSITLREQFF. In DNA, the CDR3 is TGTGCCAGCAGCATCACCCTCCGGGAGCAGTTCTTC.

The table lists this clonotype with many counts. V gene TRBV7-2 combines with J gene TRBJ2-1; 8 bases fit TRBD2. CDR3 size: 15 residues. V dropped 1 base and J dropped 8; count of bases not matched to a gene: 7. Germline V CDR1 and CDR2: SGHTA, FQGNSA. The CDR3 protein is CASSLVAGGADEQFF. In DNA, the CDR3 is TGTGCCAGCAGCTTAGTGGCCGGGGGGGCCGATGAGCAGTTCTTC.

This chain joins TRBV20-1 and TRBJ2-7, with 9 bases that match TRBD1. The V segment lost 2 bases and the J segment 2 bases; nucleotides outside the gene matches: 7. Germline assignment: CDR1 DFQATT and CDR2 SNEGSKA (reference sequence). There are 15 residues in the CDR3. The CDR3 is CSARLQGQGAYEQYF. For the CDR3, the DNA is TGCAGTGCTAGACTTCAGGGACAGGGAGCCTACGAGCAGTACTTC.